The rows below give T cell receptor beta chains drawn from one sample of a study of blood T cell repertoires in COVID-19. TCRdb keeps only in-frame clones here, not all; method: immunoSEQ multiplex PCR. The data hold approximately 200,000 clones, with 84% observed a single time. What was sequenced was peripheral blood. The receptor source for this set is a woman aged 80 or over with COVID-19, enrolled during active disease. Both conserved end residues are part of each CDR3.

V: TRBV7-9; CDR3: CASSLARQGEDYGYTF
V: TRBV19; CDR3: CASSIWYGSRGPETQYF
V: TRBV4-1; CDR3: CASSQDIHTEAFF
V: TRBV6-5; CDR3: CASSYAGGGYTF
V: TRBV5-1; CDR3: CASSLGDRGAGYTF
V: TRBV5-1; CDR3: CASSLAAGSTDTQYF
V: TRBV7-8; CDR3: CASSLLPLEGPNYGYTF
V: TRBV6-5; CDR3: CASRAGPTYEQYF
V: TRBV3-1/TRBV3-2; CDR3: CASTHLGGLTEAFF
V: TRBV10-3; CDR3: CAISETVRTGYEQYF
V: TRBV3-1/TRBV3-2; CDR3: CASSHYRDRDTEAFF
V: TRBV5-5; CDR3: CASSGLAGVPGELFF
V: TRBV10-3; CDR3: CAISVDSYGYTF
V: TRBV5-1; CDR3: CASSLADRGLSPLHF
V: TRBV19; CDR3: CASSPRGAGGYEQYF
V: TRBV6-2/TRBV6-3; CDR3: CASSYSGSREQYF
V: TRBV12-2; CDR3: CASRLAVQGLAGNTGELFF
V: TRBV11-2; CDR3: CASSPGTSGGIEQFF
V: TRBV5-4; CDR3: CASSFISARSYTF
V: TRBV12-3/TRBV12-4; CDR3: CASSPGRGQPQHF
V: TRBV6-5; CDR3: CASKTGRNEKLFF
V: TRBV6-5; CDR3: CASSLRTRDTQYF
V: TRBV5-1; CDR3: CASSLLGAGETQYF
V: TRBV4-1; CDR3: CASSRGSGGAEKLFF